The rows below give T cell receptor beta chains drawn from one sample of a study of regulatory T cells in long-lasting Graves disease. One entry per CDR3 protein results from TCRdb running MiXCR on the multiplex PCR reads. The sample lists roughly 500,000 distinct CDR3 sequences, about 14% occurring once. This same sample was also taken into another study, of T cells in Graves' hyperthyroidism and ophthalmopathy.

The sequencing used peripheral blood mononuclear cells (PBMCs), collected at new diagnosis, from a patient treated with antithyroid drugs. These receptors all come from a man aged 25-45 years with Graves disease. CDR3s include the opening cysteine and the closing phenylalanine or tryptophan. The order of the fields is clone size, D gene, V gene, J gene, CDR3 protein, CDR3 DNA. A D gene is named only where the DNA matches it firmly. Where a row states a size, it is once, few, many or the class of an expanded clone; other rows omit it.

size: -
D: -
V: TRBV24-1
J: TRBJ2-7
CDR3: CATSDTGSAYEQYF
DNA: TGTGCCACCAGTGACACCGGGTCCGCCTACGAGCAGTACTTC

size: -
D: TRBD2
V: TRBV28
J: TRBJ2-5
CDR3: CASRSEGTSGLETQYF
DNA: TGTGCCAGCAGGTCGGAAGGGACTAGCGGCCTAGAGACCCAGTACTTC

size: -
D: TRBD2
V: TRBV2
J: TRBJ2-5
CDR3: CASSEDLSSGRAGEAQYF
DNA: TGTGCCAGCAGTGAAGATCTGAGTAGCGGGAGGGCCGGTGAGGCCCAGTACTTC

size: many
D: TRBD1
V: TRBV5-5
J: TRBJ1-5
CDR3: CASSLGDRDEHF
DNA: TGTGCCAGCAGCTTGGGCGACAGGGATGAGCATTTT

size: -
D: TRBD2
V: TRBV7-2
J: TRBJ2-5
CDR3: CASSLRLAGVLEETQYF
DNA: TGTGCCAGCAGCTTAAGGCTAGCGGGAGTTCTGGAAGAGACCCAGTACTTC

size: -
D: -
V: TRBV15
J: TRBJ2-1
CDR3: CATSRRQGRESDEQFF
DNA: TGTGCCACCAGCAGAAGACAGGGGCGGGAGTCCGATGAGCAGTTCTTC

size: few
D: TRBD2
V: TRBV20-1
J: TRBJ2-7
CDR3: CSARGTGLKYEQYF
DNA: TGCAGTGCTAGAGGTACGGGACTAAAGTACGAGCAGTACTTC

size: many
D: -
V: TRBV2
J: TRBJ2-3
CDR3: CASLRWPPDTQYF
DNA: TGTGCCAGCCTCCGTTGGCCCCCAGATACGCAGTATTTT

size: few
D: -
V: TRBV11-2
J: TRBJ2-1
CDR3: CASRGAPRYNEQFF
DNA: TGTGCCAGCAGAGGGGCGCCAAGGTACAATGAGCAGTTCTTC

size: many
D: -
V: TRBV27
J: TRBJ2-7
CDR3: CASSLSQGGYEQYF
DNA: TGTGCCAGCAGTTTAAGTCAGGGGGGCTACGAGCAGTACTTC

size: many
D: -
V: TRBV30
J: TRBJ2-1
CDR3: CASDSLGNEQFF
DNA: TGTGCCAGTGACTCCCTGGGCAATGAGCAGTTCTTC

size: few
D: -
V: TRBV7-9
J: TRBJ1-1
CDR3: CAREKVLNTEAFF
DNA: TGTGCCAGGGAAAAAGTCTTGAACACTGAAGCTTTCTTT

size: many
D: -
V: TRBV24-1
J: TRBJ2-3
CDR3: CATSDFGTRPDTQYF
DNA: TGTGCCACCAGTGATTTCGGTACTAGGCCAGATACGCAGTATTTT

size: -
D: -
V: TRBV4-1
J: TRBJ2-7
CDR3: CASGEFPYEQYF
DNA: TGCGCCTCAGGGGAGTTTCCCTACGAGCAGTACTTC

size: many
D: -
V: TRBV3-1
J: TRBJ2-5
CDR3: CASSPGWRKGETQYF
DNA: TGTGCCAGCAGCCCAGGGTGGAGGAAAGGGGAGACCCAGTACTTC

size: many
D: -
V: TRBV20-1
J: TRBJ2-1
CDR3: CSAPLVALRSYNEQFF
DNA: TGCAGTGCCCCCCTAGTAGCTTTACGCTCCTACAATGAGCAGTTCTTC

size: few
D: -
V: TRBV5-8
J: TRBJ2-1
CDR3: CASSLGTLAYNEQFF
DNA: TGTGCCAGCAGCCTTGGGACATTGGCCTACAATGAGCAGTTCTTC

size: many
D: TRBD2
V: TRBV9
J: TRBJ2-1
CDR3: CASSVLEAGAPYNEQFF
DNA: TGTGCCAGCAGCGTACTGGAGGCGGGAGCCCCCTACAATGAGCAGTTCTTC

size: many
D: -
V: TRBV2
J: TRBJ2-4
CDR3: CASSGIPLAKNIQYF
DNA: TGTGCCAGCAGTGGGATACCCCTAGCCAAAAACATTCAGTACTTC

size: many
D: -
V: TRBV7-8
J: TRBJ1-1
CDR3: CASSPPFWTEAFF
DNA: TGTGCCAGCAGCCCCCCATTTTGGACTGAAGCTTTCTTT

size: many
D: -
V: TRBV2
J: TRBJ2-3
CDR3: CASNRNSADTQYF
DNA: TGTGCCAGCAATCGGAATTCGGCAGATACGCAGTATTTT

size: many
D: -
V: TRBV12-3/TRBV12-4
J: TRBJ1-4
CDR3: CASSFGGQRGKLFF
DNA: TGTGCCAGCAGTTTTGGGGGGCAAAGGGGAAAACTGTTTTTT

size: -
D: TRBD1
V: TRBV10-3
J: TRBJ2-2
CDR3: CATCRDSTGELFF
DNA: TGTGCCACTTGCCGGGACAGCACCGGGGAGCTGTTTTTT

size: few
D: -
V: TRBV3-1
J: TRBJ1-3
CDR3: CASSRRGQTGNTIYF
DNA: TGTGCCAGCAGCCGCAGAGGCCAGACTGGAAACACCATATATTTT

size: -
D: -
V: TRBV6-9
J: TRBJ2-1
CDR3: CASSYAGEQFF
DNA: TGTGCCAGCAGTTACGCGGGGGAGCAGTTCTTC